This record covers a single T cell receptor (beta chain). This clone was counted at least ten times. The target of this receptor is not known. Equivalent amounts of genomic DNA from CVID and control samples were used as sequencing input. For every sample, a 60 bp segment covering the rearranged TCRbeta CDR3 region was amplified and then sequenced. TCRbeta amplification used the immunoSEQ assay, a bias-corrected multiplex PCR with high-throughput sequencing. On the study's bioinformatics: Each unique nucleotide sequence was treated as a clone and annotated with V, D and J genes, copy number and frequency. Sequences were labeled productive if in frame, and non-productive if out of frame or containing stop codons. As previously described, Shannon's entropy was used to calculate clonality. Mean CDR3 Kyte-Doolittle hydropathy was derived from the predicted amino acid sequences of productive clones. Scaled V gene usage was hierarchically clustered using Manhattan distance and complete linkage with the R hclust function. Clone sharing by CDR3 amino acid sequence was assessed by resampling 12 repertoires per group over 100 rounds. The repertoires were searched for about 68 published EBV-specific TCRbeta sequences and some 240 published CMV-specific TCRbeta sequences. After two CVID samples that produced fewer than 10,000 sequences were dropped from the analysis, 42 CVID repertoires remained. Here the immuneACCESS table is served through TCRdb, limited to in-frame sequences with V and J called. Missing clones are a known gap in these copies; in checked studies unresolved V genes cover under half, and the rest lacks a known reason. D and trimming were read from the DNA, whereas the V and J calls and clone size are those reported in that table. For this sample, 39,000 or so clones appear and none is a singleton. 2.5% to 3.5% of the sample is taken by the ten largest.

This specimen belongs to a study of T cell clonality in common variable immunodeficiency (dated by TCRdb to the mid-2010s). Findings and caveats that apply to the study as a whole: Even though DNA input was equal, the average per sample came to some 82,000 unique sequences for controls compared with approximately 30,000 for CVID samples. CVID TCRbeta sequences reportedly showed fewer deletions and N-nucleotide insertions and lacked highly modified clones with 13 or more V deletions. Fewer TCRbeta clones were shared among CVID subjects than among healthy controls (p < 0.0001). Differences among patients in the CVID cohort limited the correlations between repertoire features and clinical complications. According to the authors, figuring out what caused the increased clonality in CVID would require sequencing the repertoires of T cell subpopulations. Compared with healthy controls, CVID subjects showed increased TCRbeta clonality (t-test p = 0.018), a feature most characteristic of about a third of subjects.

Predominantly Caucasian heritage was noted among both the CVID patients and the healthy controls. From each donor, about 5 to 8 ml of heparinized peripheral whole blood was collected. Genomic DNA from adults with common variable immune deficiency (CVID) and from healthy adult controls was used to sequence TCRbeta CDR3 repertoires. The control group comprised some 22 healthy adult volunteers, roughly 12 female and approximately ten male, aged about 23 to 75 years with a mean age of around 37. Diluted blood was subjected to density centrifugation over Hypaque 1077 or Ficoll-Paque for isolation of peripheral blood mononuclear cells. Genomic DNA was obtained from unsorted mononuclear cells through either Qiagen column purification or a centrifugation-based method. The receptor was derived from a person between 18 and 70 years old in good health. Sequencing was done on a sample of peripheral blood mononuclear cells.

The sequenced part of the CDR3 DNA is TGTGCCAGCAGCTTAATCGGGACAGCGAACACCGGGGAG. The translation is CASSLIGTANTGE. The whole CDR3 sequence reads CASSLIGTANTGELFF. The chain employs TRBV13 and TRBJ2-2; TRBD1 lines up with 7 middle nucleotides. Sequencing ends 3 residues short of the CDR3 end; the germline J gene provides the rest. Per the germline V gene (reference sequence), PRHDT is the CDR1 and FYEKMQ is the CDR2. From cysteine to phenylalanine, the CDR3 is 16 amino acids long. Part of the CDR3 DNA is given, 39 bases translated from base 1. Trimming leaves V shorter by 2 bases and J shorter by 0 bases, with the junction holding 3 bases beyond the gene matches.